The clone carrying this T cell receptor beta chain was seen many times. The antigen remains undetermined. This specimen belongs to a study of CD8 T cells in ankylosing spondylitis. Findings and caveats of the study: Among TCR beta sequences, a motif of eight highly homologous variants appeared characteristic of ankylosing spondylitis blood.

From the 5' RACE reads, TCRdb called clonotypes with MiXCR, one entry per CDR3 protein. The data show 50,000 to 65,000 distinct CDR3 sequences, 7.4% seen once. Germline V gives CDR1 LGHDT, CDR2 YNNKEL (reference sequence). V was trimmed by 0 bases and J by 1 base, leaving 9 bases between them. This CDR3 is 15 amino acids long. The chain links TRBV3-1 to TRBJ2-5; D uncertain. The source is a female donor with ankylosing spondylitis or in good health (not recorded which). Sequences were obtained from blood, either unsorted or a sorted T cell fraction (not recorded which). The CDR3 here is CASSQDGRFQETQYF. The CDR3 DNA follows: TGTGCCAGCAGCCAAGATGGGCGTTTCCAAGAGACCCAGTACTTC.